The sequence of this T cell receptor (beta chain) was determined in a study of regulatory T cells in long-lasting Graves disease. Study outcomes and limitations: Tissue studied was limited to peripheral blood, excluding thyroid tissue. Only a small sample size was used, which may have cut accuracy. Persistent patients had a count of shared public clonotypes (2,741) that exceeded that of new patients (approximately 1,000).

The time point was: persistent/refractory GD, antithyroid drugs over 5 years with positive TRAb. RNA isolated from PBMCs was used to make the TCR library. The TCR beta library used iRepertoire HTBI primers with Arm-PCR amplification of CDR3. Per the original methods: The identification of 62 TRBV and 14 TRBJ segments was made across samples. TCRdb itself ran the multiplex PCR reads through MiXCR, one entry per CDR3 protein. V and J calls and clone size were set by TCRdb, not the authors. The sample contains approximately 350,000 distinct CDR3 sequences, 20% to 25% of which appear only once. Notes on this clonotype: Its antigen remains unidentified.

The source material was peripheral blood mononuclear cells (PBMCs), sampled when the disease was refractory, from a patient treated with antithyroid drugs. This clonotype was obtained from a woman aged 35 to 49 with Graves disease.

CDR3 sequence: CASSTKPAGPGELFF. CDR3 DNA: TGTGCCAGCAGTACAAAGCCGGCGGGCCCCGGGGAGCTGTTTTTT. V usage is TRBV6-1 and J usage is TRBJ2-2; a weak D match, TRBD2 (5 bases). This CDR3 spans 15 amino acids. Per the germline V gene, CDR1 is MNHNS and CDR2 is SASEGT. The V end lost 5 bases, the J end lost 6 bases, and 16 bases lay between the germline ends.